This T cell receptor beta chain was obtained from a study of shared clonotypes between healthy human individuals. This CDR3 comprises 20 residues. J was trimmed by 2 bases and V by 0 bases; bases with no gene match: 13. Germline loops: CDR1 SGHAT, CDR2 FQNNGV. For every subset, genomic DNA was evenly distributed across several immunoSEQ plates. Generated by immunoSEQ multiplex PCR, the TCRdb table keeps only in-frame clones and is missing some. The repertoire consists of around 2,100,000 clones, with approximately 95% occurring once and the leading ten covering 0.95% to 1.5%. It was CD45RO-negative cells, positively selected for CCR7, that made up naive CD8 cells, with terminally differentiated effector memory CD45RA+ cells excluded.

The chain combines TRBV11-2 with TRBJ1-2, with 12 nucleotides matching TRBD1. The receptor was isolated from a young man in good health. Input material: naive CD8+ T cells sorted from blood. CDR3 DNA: TGTGCCAGCAGCTTAGATGTGTTTGGGACAGGGGGCGCGAAGAACTATGGCTACACCTTC. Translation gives CASSLDVFGTGGAKNYGYTF.